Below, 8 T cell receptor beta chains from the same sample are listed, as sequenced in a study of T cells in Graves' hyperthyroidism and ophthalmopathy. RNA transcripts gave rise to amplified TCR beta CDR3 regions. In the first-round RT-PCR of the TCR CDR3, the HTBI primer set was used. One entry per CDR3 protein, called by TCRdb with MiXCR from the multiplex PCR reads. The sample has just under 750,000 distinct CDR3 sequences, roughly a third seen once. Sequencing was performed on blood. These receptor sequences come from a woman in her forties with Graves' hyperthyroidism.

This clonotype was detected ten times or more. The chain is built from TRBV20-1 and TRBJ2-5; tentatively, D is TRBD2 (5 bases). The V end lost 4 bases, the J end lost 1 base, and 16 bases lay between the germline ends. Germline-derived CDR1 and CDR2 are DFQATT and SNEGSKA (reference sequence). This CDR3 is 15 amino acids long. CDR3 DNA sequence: TGCAGTGCTAAGCCAACTAGAACCTCCCAAGAGACCCAGTACTTC. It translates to CSAKPTRTSQETQYF.

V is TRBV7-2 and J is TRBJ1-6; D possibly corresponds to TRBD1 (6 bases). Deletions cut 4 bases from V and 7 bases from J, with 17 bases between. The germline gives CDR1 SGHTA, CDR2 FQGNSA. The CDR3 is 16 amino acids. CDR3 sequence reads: CASSYFRGVLNSPLHF. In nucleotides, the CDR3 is TGTGCCAGCAGCTACTTTAGGGGGGTCCTGAATTCACCCCTCCACTTT.

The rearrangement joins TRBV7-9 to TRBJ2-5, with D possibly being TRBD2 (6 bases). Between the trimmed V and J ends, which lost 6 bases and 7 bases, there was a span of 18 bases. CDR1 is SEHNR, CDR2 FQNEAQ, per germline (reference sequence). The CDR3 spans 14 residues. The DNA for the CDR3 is TGTGCCAGCAGTTTCGGCGGGATCACGGGGACCCAGTACTTC. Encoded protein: CASSFGGITGTQYF.

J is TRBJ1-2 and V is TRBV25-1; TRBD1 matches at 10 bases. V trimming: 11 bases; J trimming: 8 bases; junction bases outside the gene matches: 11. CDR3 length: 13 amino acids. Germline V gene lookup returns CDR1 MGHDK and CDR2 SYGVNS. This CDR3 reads CAWSRDRGIGYTF. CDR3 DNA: TGTGCCTGGTCGCGGGACAGGGGAATCGGCTACACCTTC.

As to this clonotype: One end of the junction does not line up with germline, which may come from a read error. The CDR3 DNA is TGTGCCAGCAGATACGGACTAGCGGGGGTTAGCGGGGAGCCGTTTTTT. Translation: CASRYGLAGVSGEPFF. This chain joins TRBV7-2 and TRBJ2-2; 13 bases match TRBD2. This CDR3 comprises 16 residues. Germline V gene data show CDR1 as SGHTA and CDR2 as FQGNSA.

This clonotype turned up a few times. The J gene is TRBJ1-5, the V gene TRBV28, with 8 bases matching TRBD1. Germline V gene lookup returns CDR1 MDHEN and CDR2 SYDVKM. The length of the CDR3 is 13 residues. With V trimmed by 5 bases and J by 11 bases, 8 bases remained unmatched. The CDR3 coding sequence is TGTGCCAGCAGTCTGACAGGGGTAAGGGCCCAGCATTTT. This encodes CASSLTGVRAQHF.

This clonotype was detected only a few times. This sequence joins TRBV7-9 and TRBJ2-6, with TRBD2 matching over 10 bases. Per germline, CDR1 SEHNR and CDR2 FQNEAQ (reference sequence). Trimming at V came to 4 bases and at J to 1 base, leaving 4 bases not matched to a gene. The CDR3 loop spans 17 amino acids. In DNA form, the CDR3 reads TGTGCCAGCAGCTGGACTAGCGGACGATCTGGGGCCAACGTCCTGACTTTC. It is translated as CASSWTSGRSGANVLTF.

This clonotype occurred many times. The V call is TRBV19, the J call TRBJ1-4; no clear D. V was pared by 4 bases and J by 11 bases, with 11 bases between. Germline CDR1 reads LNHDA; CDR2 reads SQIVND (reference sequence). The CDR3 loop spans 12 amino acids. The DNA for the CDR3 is TGTGCCAGTAGTACGGTGGCGGGGAAACTGTTTTTT. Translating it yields CASSTVAGKLFF.